Each of the 3 T cell receptor beta chains below was sequenced from the same sample in a study of cytomegalovirus exposure and HLA in healthy donors. In the PCR, 60 Vbeta and 13 Jbeta primers were used. The method was immunoSEQ multiplex PCR; TCRdb's version includes in-frame clones alone and lacks a portion of them. The profile shows around 99,000 clones, 65% to 85% of them singletons. Sequenced material: PBMCs. The receptors shown here come from a man aged 30 to 45 in good health and CMV-seronegative.

The V call is TRBV4-1, the J call TRBJ2-3, with 12 bases that match TRBD2. V trimming: 0 bases; J trimming: 0 bases; junction bases outside the gene matches: 10. Germline V gene sequence: CDR1 MGHRA, CDR2 YSYEKL. The CDR3 has 20 residues. The CDR3 here is CASSQDMALAGGVSTDTQYF. The CDR3 coding sequence is TGCGCCAGCAGCCAAGATATGGCGCTAGCGGGGGGGGTAAGCACAGATACGCAGTATTTT.

The chain couples TRBV30 to TRBJ1-1; 9 bases line up with TRBD1. The V and J ends lost 2 bases and 4 bases, in that order; junction bases with no gene match: 2. Germline assignment: CDR1 GTSNPN and CDR2 SVGIG (reference sequence). The CDR3 is 13 residues long. The CDR3 protein is CAWSWDRATEAFF. The CDR3 DNA follows: TGTGCCTGGAGTTGGGACAGGGCCACTGAAGCTTTCTTT.

The chain employs TRBV2 and TRBJ2-3; tentative D call: TRBD2 (6 bases). V was cut by 10 bases and J by 4 bases, with 15 bases left in between. The CDR3 runs to 13 residues. Germline CDR1 reads SNHLY; CDR2 reads FYNNEI. The DNA of the CDR3 is TGTGCCATTCCGGGAGTTAGGGCAGATACGCAGTATTTT. It is translated as CAIPGVRADTQYF. The full variable domain, completed using reference TRBV2 and TRBJ2-3, is EPEVTQTPSHQVTQMGQEVILRCVPISNHLYFYWYRQILGQKVEFLVSFYNNEISEKSEIFDDQFSVERPDGSNFTLKIRSTKLEDSAMYFCAIPGVRADTQYFGPGTRLTVL.